This T cell receptor (beta chain) was identified during a study of T cell changes during pregnancy in multiple sclerosis (dated by TCRdb to the late 2010s). With respect to the entire study: In women with multiple sclerosis, the researchers looked at how the T cell repertoire shifted as pregnancy progressed.

Regarding this clone: The antigen it recognizes is unknown. No much larger clone exists at a distance of one base, and base qualities are not known.

The library was built by means of the immunoSEQ multiplex PCR assay. TCRdb provides this immuneACCESS table in a form limited to in-frame rearrangements. Some clones are lacking; in checked studies, under half of them reflect an unresolved V gene, and why the rest are absent is not known. This sample comprises 50,000 to 65,000 clones, around nine tenths of them detected only once. Roughly 3% of the sample goes to the ten largest clones. Sequencing used CD8+ T cells from peripheral blood mononuclear cells, obtained before pregnancy. This clonotype was obtained from a female donor with multiple sclerosis, enrolled in a pregnancy study.

CDR3 sequence: CAISESRQGKAFF. Read as DNA, the sequence is TGTGCCATCAGTGAGTCCCGACAGGGGAAAGCTTTCTTT. Recombination linked TRBV10-3 to TRBJ1-1, and 8 junction bases match TRBD1. The CDR3 goes from the cysteine to the phenylalanine over 13 residues. Kept here is only the CDR3 DNA, which spans 39 bases and is read in frame from base 1. V loses 0 bases at its end and J loses 9 bases; junction bases beyond the gene matches: 3. The germline V gene supplies CDR1 ENHRY and CDR2 SYGVKD.